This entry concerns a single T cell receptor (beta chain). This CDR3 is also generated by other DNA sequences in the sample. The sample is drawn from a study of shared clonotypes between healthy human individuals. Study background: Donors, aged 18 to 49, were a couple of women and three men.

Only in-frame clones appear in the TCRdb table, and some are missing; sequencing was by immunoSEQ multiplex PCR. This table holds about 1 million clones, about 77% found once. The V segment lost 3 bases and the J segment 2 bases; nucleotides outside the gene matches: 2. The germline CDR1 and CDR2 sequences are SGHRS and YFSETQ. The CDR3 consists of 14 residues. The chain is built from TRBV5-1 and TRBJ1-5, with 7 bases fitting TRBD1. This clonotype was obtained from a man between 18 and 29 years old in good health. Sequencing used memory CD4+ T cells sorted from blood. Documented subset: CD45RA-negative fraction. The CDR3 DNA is TGCGCCAGCAGCTCAACAGGGGGCAATCAGCCCCAGCATTTT. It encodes CASSSTGGNQPQHF.